One sample yielded the 26 T cell receptor beta chains listed below, sequenced in a study of tumor-infiltrating lymphocytes in primary liver carcinoma. Researchers generated TCR beta cDNA from roughly 520 ng of total RNA, relying on a constant-region primer. It was through three nested multiplex PCR rounds of slightly modified ARM-PCR that TCR beta libraries arose. Primers for the first two PCR rounds were TRBV1-TRBV30 forward primers and a C-beta reverse primer (about 9 cycles per round). TCRdb reprocessed the multiplex PCR reads with MiXCR, giving one entry per CDR3 protein. The data show 100,000 to 120,000 distinct CDR3 sequences, approximately 78% seen once. Co-extracting RNA and DNA was done with roughly 17-33 mg of unsorted bulk tissue as input. Sequenced sample: liver tumor tissue from sampling region 3. Described subset: tumor region T3, left-lateral pole. The receptors originated from a man aged 35 to 55 with primary liver carcinoma and hepatitis B virus infection.

The chain combines TRBV11-3 with TRBJ2-5; 11 nucleotides align to TRBD2. Germline CDR1 is SGHNT and CDR2 is YENEEA. This CDR3 is built from 17 residues. In DNA form, the CDR3 reads TGTGTCAGGAGCTTTGGCACTAGCGGGAGTCCTTTGGAGACCCAGTACTTC. Translation: CVRSFGTSGSPLETQYF.

In this sample, this clonotype turned up once. Given a much more abundant clone one base away, this may be a read error. This chain links TRBV18 with TRBJ2-7; D remains unclear. This CDR3 has 17 residues. Deletions cut 1 base from V and 0 bases from J, with 16 bases between. The V gene's germline CDR1 is KGHSH and CDR2 LQKENI. The CDR3 sequence: CASSPLATVSSSYEQYF. The CDR3 DNA sequence: TGTGCCAGCTCACCACTGGCAACGGTATCCAGCTCCTACGAGCAGTACTTC.

The table lists this clonotype with many counts. This chain uses TRBV5-1 with TRBJ1-1; D call uncertain. The CDR3 spans 14 residues. V was shortened by 2 bases and J by 2 bases, with 10 bases between the two germline ends. In germline, CDR1 is SGHRS, CDR2 YFSETQ. The CDR3 here is CASSLSRVNTEAFF. In DNA form, the CDR3 reads TGCGCCAGCAGCTTATCGAGGGTAAACACTGAAGCTTTCTTT.

There are a few counts of this clonotype. At one end, the junction sequence differs from germline, possibly due to a read error. The CDR3: CSIGFSDMQYF. The CDR3 DNA follows: TGCAGCATTGGGTTTTCAGATATGCAGTATTTT. The chain uses TRBV29-1 and TRBJ2-3; D not certain. The CDR3 is 11 residues long. Germline loops: CDR1 SQVTM, CDR2 ANQGSEA.

With respect to this clonotype: A read error may produce the germline difference seen at one junction end. The rearrangement uses TRBV6-2 or TRBV6-3 and TRBJ2-7; D is undetermined. The CDR3 has 13 amino acids. Germline CDR1 is MNHEY and CDR2 is SVGEGT. In DNA form, the CDR3 reads TGTGTCAGTAGTTACGAGGTACCCTACGAGCAGTATTTC. As protein: CVSSYEVPYEQYF.

Notes on this clonotype: A much larger clone differs from this one at a single base, so this may be a read error. The chain combines TRBV7-9 with TRBJ2-2, with D possibly being TRBD2 (6 bases). The CDR3 is made up of 16 amino acids. CDR1 is SEHNR and CDR2 is FQNEAQ in the germline V gene (reference sequence). In DNA, the CDR3 is TGTGCCAGCAGCTATGCGCAAAGGGCCTTTATCGGGGGGCTGTTTTTT. Amino acids: CASSYAQRAFIGGLFF. Drawing the rest from reference TRBV7-9 and TRBJ2-2, the complete variable domain is DTGVSQNPRHKITKRGQNVTFRCDPISEHNRLYWYRQTLGQGPEFLTYFQNEAQLEKSRLLSDRFSAERPKGSFSTLEIQRTEQGDSAMYLCASSYAQRAFIGGLFFGEGSRLTVL.

With respect to this clonotype: One end of the junction fails to match germline, which may point to a read error. The genes are TRBV4-1 and TRBJ2-1; D might be TRBD2 (6 bases). In germline, CDR1 is MGHRA, CDR2 YSYEKL. This CDR3 is 10 amino acids long. Written as DNA, the CDR3 is TGTGTCAGCAGCGCGGGACAGCAGTTCTTC. The encoded protein is CVSSAGQQFF.

The chain is built from TRBV20-1 and TRBJ2-4; 11 positions match TRBD2. Looked up from germline, CDR1 is DFQATT and CDR2 is SNEGSKA (reference sequence). J lost 9 bases, V lost 0 bases, and 7 bases had no gene match. The CDR3 is 15 residues long. This CDR3 is CSARDGVAGGFIQYF. The CDR3 region has the DNA TGCAGTGCTAGAGATGGGGTAGCGGGAGGGTTCATTCAGTACTTC.

V gene TRBV12-3 or TRBV12-4 combines with J gene TRBJ1-2; D is unresolved. The CDR3 runs 12 residues. Deletions cut 11 bases from V and 0 bases from J, with 10 bases between. The CDR3 nucleotides are TGTGCCTCGTATCAATCTAACTATGGCTACACCTTC. Residues: CASYQSNYGYTF.

The chain links TRBV12-3 or TRBV12-4 to TRBJ1-5; no reliable D call. The V end lost 7 bases, the J end lost 3 bases, and 19 bases lay between the germline ends. The CDR3 is 16 residues long. CDR3 nucleotide sequence: TGTGCCAGCACTCCTAGCGAATACGGCGACAATCAGCCCCAGCATTTT. This encodes CASTPSEYGDNQPQHF.

On this clonotype itself: Because it lacks the conserved phenylalanine or tryptophan at the end, this CDR3 is likely a read error. The chain combines TRBV10-3 with TRBJ2-2; 9 bases match TRBD2. CDR3 length equals 16 residues. The junction had 9 bases not matched to a gene; V was cut back by 4 bases and J by 6 bases. CDR1 is ENHRY, CDR2 SYGVKD, per germline. The CDR3 DNA reads as TGTGCCATCAGTGGAAGTAGCGGGAGAGGGGCCGGGGAGCTGTTTTTG. This encodes CAISGSSGRGAGELFL.

On this clonotype: Germline is not matched at one junction end, which may reflect a read error. The chain has TRBV11-3 and TRBJ2-7; 8 positions match TRBD1. The CDR3 runs to 14 residues. The germline gives CDR1 SGHNT, CDR2 YENEEA. The CDR3 protein is CATRQGMTSYEHYF. Here the CDR3 DNA reads TGTGCCACTCGACAGGGGATGACTTCCTACGAGCATTACTTT.

This chain joins TRBV10-2 and TRBJ1-1; the D gene is possibly TRBD1 (5 bases). The V gene lost 8 bases and the J gene lost 14 bases, with 27 bases spanning the gap. This CDR3 has 14 amino acids. The germline CDR1 and CDR2 sequences are WSHSY and SAAADI. CDR3: CASGQGAVNTEAFF. The CDR3 coding sequence is TGCGCCAGCGGACAAGGGGCAGTGAACACTGAGGCCTTCTTT.

Worth noting for this clonotype: One end of the junction fails to match germline, which may point to a read error. The chain joins TRBV11-2 to TRBJ2-7, with 11 bases that match TRBD2. Germline V gives CDR1 SGHAT, CDR2 FQNNGV. CDR3 length: 20 residues. CDR3 nucleotides: TGTGCCTGCATCTTGAGGGAAGGGAGGACTAGCGGGCTCAGCTCCTACGAACAGTACTTC. This sequence encodes CACILREGRTSGLSSYEQYF.

The chain combines TRBV6-5 with TRBJ1-1; D is unresolved. Trimming took off 0 bases at V and 7 bases at J, with 15 bases between the two ends. The CDR3 has 15 residues. CDR1 is MNHEY, CDR2 SVGAGI, per germline. In DNA form, the CDR3 reads TGTGCCAGCAGTTACTCGATGGAGGGCTCCGATGAAGCTTTCTTT. Translated, it gives CASSYSMEGSDEAFF.

A few counts support this clonotype. A much larger clone differs by one base, so this may be a read error. This rearrangement joins TRBV5-4 to TRBJ2-2, with 8 bases fitting TRBD2. CDR3 length equals 16 residues. CDR1 and CDR2 from the germline V gene are SGHNT and YYREEE (reference sequence). The V gene end was trimmed by 4 bases and the J gene end by 1 base; junction bases not matched to a gene: 6. CDR3 residues: CASSAGLGVNTGELFF. The CDR3 bases are TGTGCCAGCAGCGCGGGACTAGGGGTGAACACCGGGGAGCTGTTTTTT.

Concerning this clonotype: Because the CDR3 is missing its conserved closing phenylalanine or tryptophan, this is likely a read error. V usage is TRBV6-2 or TRBV6-3 and J usage is TRBJ2-1; D is uncertain. The germline gives CDR1 MNHEY, CDR2 SVGEGT. This CDR3 is 15 amino acids long. The CDR3 loop reads CANSYEIVGHNEQFL. The CDR3 region has the DNA TGTGCCAACAGTTATGAGATCGTTGGCCACAATGAGCAGTTCCTC.

Comment on this clonotype: Its ends do not fully match the called genes, so a read error is possible. CDR3 sequence (DNA): TGCAACGTTGAACCTGGAGGACTAGATCTGGAAGAGACCCAGTACTTC. Residues: CNVEPGGLDLEETQYF. This chain joins TRBV29-1 and TRBJ2-5; TRBD2 aligns across 7 bases. Germline V gene lookup returns CDR1 SQVTM and CDR2 ANQGSEA. This CDR3 has 16 amino acids.

Comments on this clonotype: Sequence at one end of the junction differs from germline and may be a read error. The V gene is TRBV11-1, the J gene TRBJ2-3, with TRBD2 matching 9 bases. The CDR3 loop spans 19 amino acids. Germline V lookup: CDR1 SGHAT, CDR2 FQDESV (reference sequence). The CDR3 DNA reads TGTACCAGCAGCGGGGCCCGGACTAGCGAGAGGGCCCTGACAGTTACGCAGTATTTT. Its protein is CTSSGARTSERALTVTQYF. Variable domain in full (rest from reference TRBV11-1 and TRBJ2-3): EAEVAQSPRYKITEKSQAVAFWCDPISGHATLYWYRQILGQGPELLVQFQDESVVDDSQLPKDRFSAERLKGVDSTLKIQPAELGDSAMYLCTSSGARTSERALTVTQYFGPGTRLTVL.

In the case of this clonotype: As the CDR3 is not closed by the conserved phenylalanine or tryptophan, this likely results from a read error. The V gene is TRBV30, the J gene TRBJ1-2; D is undetermined. CDR3 size: 12 residues. Germline V gene sequence: CDR1 GTSNPN, CDR2 SVGIG (reference sequence). Trimming removed 4 bases at V and 2 bases at J, with 8 bases between. In DNA form, the CDR3 reads TGTGCCTGGAACCGAGACAACTATGGCTACACCCTC. It codes for CAWNRDNYGYTL.

As concerns this clonotype: It may be a read error: a sequence one base away is much more abundant. The chain uses TRBV21-1 and TRBJ1-1. TRBV21-1 is annotated as a pseudogene. This CDR3 is 13 amino acids long. CDR3 nucleotides: TGTGCCAGCAGGGGGCTAGAAGTAACTGAAGCTTTCTTT. As protein: CASRGLEVTEAFF.

The rearrangement uses TRBV12-3 or TRBV12-4 and TRBJ2-2; 9 nucleotides match TRBD1. Trimming removed 6 bases from V and 8 bases from J; junction bases left unmatched: 10. The CDR3 is 15 amino acids. The DNA for the CDR3 is TGTGCCAGCAGCCACGACAGGGGGGGCATTGGGGAGCTGTTTTTT. Protein sequence: CASSHDRGGIGELFF.

A single count supports this clonotype. A read error is possible here, since a much larger clone lies one base away. This rearrangement joins TRBV30 to TRBJ2-3, with 7 bases aligning to TRBD2. The length of the CDR3 is 15 residues. Germline V gene sequence: CDR1 GTSNPN, CDR2 SVGIG (reference sequence). This chain's CDR3 is CVWSVWAGVGDTQYF. DNA for the CDR3: TGTGTCTGGAGTGTATGGGCGGGAGTAGGTGATACGCAGTATTTT.

As concerns this clonotype: One base away lies a much larger clone, so this may be a sequencing read error. CDR3 loop: CASSITGGIYEKLFF. As DNA, the CDR3 is TGTGCCAGCAGTATAACAGGGGGGATCTACGAAAAACTGTTTTTT. The chain carries TRBV28 and TRBJ1-4; TRBD1 matches at 8 bases. The V and J ends lost 5 bases and 8 bases, in that order; junction bases with no gene match: 10. CDR1 is MDHEN and CDR2 is SYDVKM in the germline V gene. There are 15 residues in the CDR3.

The chain joins TRBV11-3 to TRBJ2-1, with D unclear. V gave up 6 bases and J gave up 8 bases, with 17 bases separating them. This CDR3 is built from 14 residues. Germline-derived CDR1 and CDR2 are SGHNT and YENEEA. The CDR3 region has the DNA TGTGCCAGCAGTTTTGGCGTCTCGAACGATGAGCAGTTCTTC. The encoded protein is CASSFGVSNDEQFF. Together with reference TRBV11-3 and TRBJ2-1, the CDR3 gives the full variable domain: EAGVVQSPRYKIIEKKQPVAFWCNPISGHNTLYWYLQNLGQGPELLIRYENEEAVDDSQLPKDRFSAERLKGVDSTLKIQPAELGDSAVYLCASSFGVSNDEQFFGPGTRLTVL.

As for this clonotype: Since a much larger clone is just one base distant, this may be a read error. The chain recombines TRBV28 with TRBJ2-2; 12 nucleotides line up with TRBD2. This CDR3 has 16 amino acids. Germline V gene data show CDR1 as MDHEN and CDR2 as SYDVKM. After removal of 5 bases from V and 3 bases from J, the junction contained 4 bases not matched to a gene. This chain's CDR3 is CASSLSSGRDTGELFF. In nucleotides, the CDR3 is TGTGCCAGCAGTCTTTCTAGCGGGAGGGACACCGGGGAGCTGTTTTTT.